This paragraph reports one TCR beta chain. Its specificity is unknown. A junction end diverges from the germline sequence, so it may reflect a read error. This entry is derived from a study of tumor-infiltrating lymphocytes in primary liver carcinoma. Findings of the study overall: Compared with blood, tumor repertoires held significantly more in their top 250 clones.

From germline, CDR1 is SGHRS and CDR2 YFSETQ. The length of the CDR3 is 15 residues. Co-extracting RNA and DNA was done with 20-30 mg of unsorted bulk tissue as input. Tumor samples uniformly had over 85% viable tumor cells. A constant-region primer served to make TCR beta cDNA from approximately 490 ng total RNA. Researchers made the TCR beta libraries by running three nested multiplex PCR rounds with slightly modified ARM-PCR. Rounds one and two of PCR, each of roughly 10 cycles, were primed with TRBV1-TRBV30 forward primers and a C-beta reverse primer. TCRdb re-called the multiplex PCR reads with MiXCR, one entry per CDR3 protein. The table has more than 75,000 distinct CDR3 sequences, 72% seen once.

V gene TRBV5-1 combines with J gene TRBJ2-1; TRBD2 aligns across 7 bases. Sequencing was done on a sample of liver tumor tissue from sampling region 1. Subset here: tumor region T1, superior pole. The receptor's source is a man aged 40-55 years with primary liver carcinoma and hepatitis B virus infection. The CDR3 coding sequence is TGCGCCAGCCGCTTGGTCTCTAGCGGTTACAATGAGCAGTTCTTC. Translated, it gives CASRLVSSGYNEQFF.